A selection of T cell receptor beta chains follows, all from one sample in a study of identical twins. Via MiXCR, TCRdb re-called the 5' RACE reads, giving one row per CDR3 protein. The sample shows about 340,000 distinct CDR3 sequences, about 9% of them seen only once. Sequencing was performed on naive T cells sorted from blood. The receptor set was obtained from a woman aged 45-60 years in good health. CDR3s include the opening cysteine and the closing phenylalanine or tryptophan. D genes are given only for firm matches. Part of the rows lack a size; the others show once, few, many or a class for expanded clones.

d_call clone_size cdr3_length j_call v_call cdr3_aa cdr3_nt
TRBD2 NA 14 TRBJ2-1 TRBV24-1 CATSGVGGAGPQFF TGTGCCACCAGTGGGGTTGGTGGAGCGGGACCGCAGTTCTTC
NA NA 16 TRBJ2-1 TRBV12-5 CASGPLALSSYNEQFF TGTGCTAGTGGCCCACTAGCCTTGAGCTCCTACAATGAGCAGTTCTTC
TRBD2 few 13 TRBJ2-1 TRBV12-3/TRBV12-4 CASLAGVDNEQFF TGTGCCAGCTTGGCGGGGGTGGACAATGAGCAGTTCTTC
NA few 14 TRBJ2-2 TRBV7-9 CASNPRVNTGELFF TGTGCCAGCAATCCCCGTGTGAACACCGGGGAGCTGTTTTTT
TRBD2 NA 18 TRBJ2-1 TRBV5-6 CASSLEMGTSGGHNEQFF TGTGCCAGCAGCTTGGAGATGGGGACTAGCGGTGGTCACAATGAGCAGTTCTTC
NA NA 12 TRBJ1-1 TRBV7-9 CASTNSGGEAFF TGTGCCAGCACCAACTCGGGGGGAGAAGCTTTCTTT
TRBD1 few 14 TRBJ1-2 TRBV29-1 CSVRSTGEHYGYTF TGCAGCGTTCGTTCCACAGGGGAACACTATGGCTACACCTTC
NA few 16 TRBJ2-1 TRBV3-1 CASSQPRGDRHNEQFF TGTGCCAGCAGCCAACCCAGGGGAGATCGGCACAATGAGCAGTTCTTC
NA many 15 TRBJ2-1 TRBV5-1 CASSLRPQPYNEQFF TGCGCCAGCAGCCTAAGACCGCAGCCGTACAATGAGCAGTTCTTC
NA few 14 TRBJ1-5 TRBV12-3/TRBV12-4 CASQQERSNQPQHF TGTGCCAGCCAACAGGAACGCAGCAATCAGCCCCAGCATTTT
NA many 13 TRBJ1-5 TRBV12-3/TRBV12-4 CASTRGGSQPQHF TGTGCCAGCACCCGGGGGGGAAGCCAGCCCCAGCATTTT
TRBD1 few 17 TRBJ1-3 TRBV6-5 CASSGRDRDYSGNTIYF TGTGCCAGCAGTGGCCGGGACAGAGATTACTCTGGAAACACCATATATTTT
TRBD2 many 16 TRBJ2-3 TRBV5-1 CASSPEASGWRDTQYF TGCGCCAGCAGTCCGGAGGCTAGCGGCTGGAGGGATACGCAGTATTTT
TRBD2 many 15 TRBJ2-1 TRBV15 CATRYSGSSYNEQFF TGTGCCACCAGATATAGCGGGAGCTCCTACAATGAGCAGTTCTTC
NA few 14 TRBJ1-5 TRBV7-2 CASSLRTLSQPQHF TGTGCCAGCAGCTTGAGGACTCTGAGTCAGCCCCAGCATTTT
TRBD1 many 15 TRBJ1-4 TRBV3-1 CASSPNRGTNEKLFF TGTGCCAGCAGCCCGAACAGGGGGACTAATGAAAAACTGTTTTTT
NA NA 17 TRBJ2-1 TRBV20-1 CSATPRQAPTFYNEQFF TGCAGTGCTACCCCCCGGCAGGCCCCGACTTTTTACAATGAGCAGTTCTTC
TRBD2 NA 17 TRBJ2-3 TRBV5-1 CASSLASVAGGPGTQYF TGCGCCAGCAGCTTGGCCTCCGTAGCGGGAGGGCCGGGTACGCAGTATTTT
NA many 15 TRBJ1-2 TRBV7-8 CASSPGDRSNYGYTF TGTGCCAGCAGCCCTGGAGACAGGTCTAACTATGGCTACACCTTC
TRBD1 few 14 TRBJ2-1 TRBV11-2 CASSLDRTGDEQFF TGTGCCAGCAGCTTAGATCGTACAGGGGATGAGCAGTTCTTC
TRBD1 many 15 TRBJ1-5 TRBV15 CATSRTTGGGQPQHF TGTGCCACCAGCAGAACAACAGGGGGGGGACAGCCCCAGCATTTT
TRBD1 few 16 TRBJ1-1 TRBV4-1 CASSQGRQGVNTEAFF TGCGCCAGCAGCCAAGGTAGACAGGGAGTGAACACTGAAGCTTTCTTT
NA NA 12 TRBJ2-1 TRBV9 CASSVGENEQFF TGTGCCAGCAGCGTAGGGGAGAATGAGCAGTTCTTC
NA NA 12 TRBJ2-2 TRBV20-1 CSASGGTGELFF TGCAGTGCTAGTGGGGGGACCGGGGAGCTGTTTTTT
NA few 14 TRBJ1-5 TRBV15 CATSRVRGYQPQHF TGTGCCACCAGCAGAGTCCGGGGTTATCAGCCCCAGCATTTT
NA many 12 TRBJ1-1 TRBV20-1 CSARDPVTEAFF TGCAGTGCTAGAGACCCCGTTACTGAAGCTTTCTTT
TRBD1 few 14 TRBJ2-7 TRBV6-5 CASSDRGTSYEQYF TGTGCCAGCAGTGACAGGGGGACCTCCTACGAGCAGTACTTC
NA many 13 TRBJ2-3 TRBV5-1 CASSLQTADTQYF TGCGCCAGCAGCCTCCAGACCGCGGATACGCAGTATTTT
NA NA 14 TRBJ2-5 TRBV11-3 CASGERDLQETQYF TGTGCCAGTGGGGAAAGGGACCTTCAAGAGACCCAGTACTTC
NA few 14 TRBJ2-2 TRBV5-4 CASSGAWGTGELFF TGTGCCAGCAGCGGCGCTTGGGGTACCGGGGAGCTGTTTTTT
TRBD1 NA 14 TRBJ1-1 TRBV2 CASGQGGGLGEAFF TGTGCCAGCGGACAGGGAGGGGGCCTGGGGGAAGCTTTCTTT
TRBD2 few 16 TRBJ2-7 TRBV7-9 CASSLPGGDHIYEQYF TGTGCCAGCAGCTTACCGGGAGGAGACCACATTTACGAGCAGTACTTC
TRBD1 many 16 TRBJ2-1 TRBV28 CASSYPPDRGVHEQFF TGTGCCAGCAGTTACCCCCCGGACAGGGGGGTGCATGAGCAGTTCTTC
TRBD1 NA 15 TRBJ1-1 TRBV4-1 CASSSLGQRNTEAFF TGCGCCAGCAGCTCCTTGGGACAGCGAAACACTGAAGCTTTCTTT
NA few 16 TRBJ2-3 TRBV14 CASSQDLLGVTDTQYF TGTGCCAGCAGCCAAGATCTCTTGGGAGTCACAGATACGCAGTATTTT
TRBD2 many 16 TRBJ2-3 TRBV12-5 CASGSQPGLRTDTQYF TGTGCTAGTGGTTCACAACCGGGACTACGCACAGATACGCAGTATTTT
TRBD2 few 15 TRBJ2-2 TRBV4-2 CASSLGRAGAGELFF TGTGCCAGCAGCCTAGGACGAGCGGGAGCCGGGGAGCTGTTTTTT
TRBD2 NA 13 TRBJ2-1 TRBV12-3/TRBV12-4 CASVLAGDNEQFF TGTGCCAGCGTCCTAGCGGGAGACAATGAGCAGTTCTTC
TRBD1 few 16 TRBJ1-1 TRBV12-3/TRBV12-4 CASSSRRQGANTEAFF TGTGCCAGCAGTTCCCGGCGACAGGGGGCTAACACTGAAGCTTTCTTT
TRBD2 many 15 TRBJ2-1 TRBV20-1 CSPFMASGTYNEQFF TGCAGCCCTTTCATGGCTAGCGGGACCTACAATGAGCAGTTCTTC
NA few 14 TRBJ2-7 TRBV5-1 CASSSGLSSYEQYF TGCGCCAGCAGCTCGGGTCTAAGCTCCTACGAGCAGTACTTC
TRBD1 NA 14 TRBJ1-6 TRBV20-1 CSASETGGNSPLHF TGCAGTGCATCGGAAACAGGGGGGAATTCACCCCTCCACTTT
NA NA 13 TRBJ2-7 TRBV14 CASSQDPGRWQYF TGTGCCAGCAGCCAAGATCCAGGTAGATGGCAGTACTTC
TRBD1 once 13 TRBJ2-3 TRBV20-1 CSFTGVKKDTQYF TGCAGTTTCACAGGGGTTAAGAAAGATACGCAGTATTTT
NA many 13 TRBJ2-5 TRBV29-1 CSVSPGTGETQYF TGCAGCGTCTCACCCGGGACCGGAGAGACCCAGTACTTC
TRBD2 NA 17 TRBJ2-3 TRBV4-1 CASSQQRLAEDTDTQYF TGCGCCAGCAGCCAACAAAGACTAGCGGAGGACACAGATACGCAGTATTTT
TRBD2 few 12 TRBJ2-7 TRBV12-3/TRBV12-4 CASRRTSGPQYF TGTGCCAGCAGGCGGACTAGCGGACCCCAGTACTTC
TRBD1 NA 14 TRBJ2-3 TRBV10-3 CAISRDRGVDTQYF TGTGCCATCAGCCGGGACAGGGGAGTGGATACGCAGTATTTT
TRBD1 few 12 TRBJ1-1 TRBV5-1 CASSLWDSEAFF TGCGCCAGCAGCTTGTGGGACAGCGAAGCTTTCTTT
NA NA 14 TRBJ2-2 TRBV2 CATELRLLTGELFF TGTGCCACCGAACTTAGGCTTCTTACCGGGGAGCTGTTTTTT
NA many 13 TRBJ1-4 TRBV27 CASRGELGEKLFF TGTGCCAGCAGAGGGGAGTTGGGTGAAAAACTGTTTTTT
NA few 14 TRBJ1-1 TRBV24-1 CATSDGPGDTEAFF TGTGCCACCAGTGATGGGCCAGGGGATACTGAAGCTTTCTTT
NA many 14 TRBJ2-5 TRBV12-3/TRBV12-4 CASKTSHGQETQYF TGTGCCAGCAAAACCAGTCATGGACAAGAGACCCAGTACTTC
NA many 14 TRBJ2-5 TRBV5-6 CASSLSAMIETQYF TGTGCCAGCAGCTTATCGGCAATGATAGAGACCCAGTACTTC
TRBD2 few 20 TRBJ2-2 TRBV7-2 CASSPRLAGGLGTHTGELFF TGTGCCAGCAGCCCCCGACTAGCGGGAGGGCTTGGGACCCACACCGGGGAGCTGTTTTTT
NA NA 14 TRBJ1-5 TRBV18 CASSPGSGNQPQHF TGTGCCAGCTCACCAGGGTCGGGCAATCAGCCCCAGCATTTT
TRBD1 few 15 TRBJ2-2 TRBV12-3/TRBV12-4 CASTPNRGVAGELFF TGTGCCAGCACTCCGAACAGGGGTGTCGCCGGGGAGCTGTTTTTT
NA many 8 TRBJ2-5 TRBV10-3 CAPRLTEF TGTGCCCCCAGGTTGACAGAATTC
NA many 15 TRBJ2-2 TRBV12-3/TRBV12-4 CASSPQGPDTGELFF TGTGCCAGCAGTCCACAGGGACCCGACACCGGGGAGCTGTTTTTT
NA few 13 TRBJ2-5 TRBV5-1 CASSLSGEETQYF TGCGCCAGCAGTCTATCGGGGGAAGAGACCCAGTACTTC